The sequence of this TCR beta chain was determined in a study of T cells in Graves' hyperthyroidism and ophthalmopathy. Study-level findings and limits: Appearing also in blood were most of the thyroid clonotypes expanded above 0.001.

On this clonotype: Its specificity is not known.

The CDR3 sequence is 14 residues long. The V end lost 6 bases, the J end lost 4 bases, and 15 bases lay between the germline ends. CDR1 MGHDK and CDR2 SYGVNS come from the germline V gene. Amplified TCR beta CDR3 regions came from RNA transcripts. In the first-round RT-PCR of the TCR CDR3, the HTBI primer set was used. TCRdb recomputed calls from the multiplex PCR reads with MiXCR, one row per CDR3 protein. The sample holds about 520,000 distinct CDR3 sequences; around a quarter are singletons and the top ten take 10% to 12%. Sample: blood. The TCR originated in a young woman with Graves' ophthalmopathy. This chain links TRBV25-1 with TRBJ1-2; a weak D match, TRBD1 (6 bases). DNA for the CDR3: TGTGCCAGCAGCCAGGGGACGGACCGCTATGGCTACACCTTC. Translating gives CASSQGTDRYGYTF.